The 28 T cell receptor beta chains given below trace back to one sample, sequenced in a study of T-cell reconstitution after alpha-beta-depleted transplantation in children. Unique molecular identifiers were incorporated during preparation of the TCRbeta library. TCRdb analysed the PCR reads with MiXCR anew, one entry per CDR3 protein. The table lists around 420,000 distinct CDR3 sequences, 15% to 20% of them singletons, with roughly 27% in the top ten. Sequenced here: PBMCs, mostly from graft donor cells, sampled 360 days after TCRalphabeta/CD19-depleted stem cell transplant. These receptors came from a boy under two years old who had a stem cell transplant for Wiskott-Aldrich syndrome, so the T cells may come from the graft donor.

This clonotype was recorded a few times. This chain connects TRBV12-3 or TRBV12-4 to TRBJ1-6; TRBD1 might be the D (5 bases). There are 14 residues in the CDR3. The V end was cut by 4 bases, the J end by 14 bases, with 18 bases between. The CDR3 region has the DNA TGTGCCAGCAGTTCGAGACACAGGAATGGGGCCCTCCACTTT. Translation: CASSSRHRNGALHF.

The chain links TRBV19 to TRBJ2-1; D perhaps matches TRBD1 (6 bases). This CDR3 spans 16 amino acids. Germline V CDR1 and CDR2: LNHDA, SQIVND (reference sequence). The V end lost 4 bases, the J end lost 1 base, and 14 bases lay between the germline ends. The CDR3 DNA sequence: TGTGCCAGTAGTAAAACCCACAGGGAGTCCTACAATGAGCAGTTCTTC. Translation: CASSKTHRESYNEQFF. Based on the CDR3 plus reference TRBV19 and TRBJ2-1, the full variable domain is DGGITQSPKYLFRKEGQNVTLSCEQNLNHDAMYWYRQDPGQGLRLIYYSQIVNDFQKGDIAEGYSVSREKKESFPLTVTSAQKNPTAFYLCASSKTHRESYNEQFFGPGTRLTVL.

CDR3 region: CSAIEISNEQFF. The CDR3 DNA reads as TGCAGTGCTATCGAGATAAGCAATGAGCAGTTCTTC. V usage is TRBV20-1 and J usage is TRBJ2-1; no reliable D call. CDR3 size: 12 residues. In germline, CDR1 is DFQATT, CDR2 SNEGSKA (reference sequence). Between the trimmed V and J ends, which lost 4 bases and 6 bases, there was a span of 10 bases.

There are a few counts of this clonotype. This chain connects TRBV7-2 to TRBJ1-5; D gene unclear. The CDR3 is 15 residues long. Germline V CDR1 and CDR2: SGHTA, FQGNSA. V lost 4 bases and J 3 bases, leaving 13 bases between the germline ends. CDR3: CASSSNGRTNQPQHF. The CDR3, as DNA: TGTGCCAGCAGCTCCAACGGACGCACCAATCAGCCCCAGCATTTT.

This clonotype was counted between two and nine times. The chain has TRBV20-1 and TRBJ2-5; the D is unclear. There are 13 residues in the CDR3. Trimming took off 3 bases at V and 4 bases at J, with 12 bases between the two ends. Germline V lookup: CDR1 DFQATT, CDR2 SNEGSKA (reference sequence). The CDR3 loop is CSARSGKGETQYF. The CDR3 DNA reads TGCAGTGCTAGGTCTGGGAAGGGAGAGACCCAGTACTTC.

This clonotype was observed a few times. The chain carries TRBV6-1 and TRBJ2-1; 11 bases map to TRBD2. CDR3 size: 16 residues. V lost 5 bases, J lost 1 base, and 4 bases stayed unmatched. Germline V gene lookup returns CDR1 MNHNS and CDR2 SASEGT. The CDR3 region is CASSPRLAGSYNEQFF. CDR3 nucleotide sequence: TGTGCCAGCAGTCCCCGACTAGCGGGGTCCTACAATGAGCAGTTCTTC.

The genes are TRBV20-1 and TRBJ1-2; 7 bases agree with TRBD1. Per the germline V gene, CDR1 is DFQATT and CDR2 is SNEGSKA (reference sequence). Losses at the gene ends were 4 bases for V and 2 bases for J; bases not matched to a gene: 10. The CDR3 consists of 15 residues. CDR3 amino acids: CSATDREWGNYGYTF. The CDR3 nucleotides read TGCAGTGCTACCGACAGGGAGTGGGGAAACTATGGCTACACCTTC.

This clonotype appeared a few times. The rearrangement links TRBV5-1 to TRBJ2-7; TRBD1 matches at 7 bases. Germline V gene sequence: CDR1 SGHRS, CDR2 YFSETQ. The CDR3 loop spans 13 amino acids. J was trimmed by 7 bases and V by 4 bases; bases with no gene match: 8. As DNA, the CDR3 is TGCGCCAGCAGCAGGGGACAGAGCCGGGAGCAGTACTTC. This codes for CASSRGQSREQYF. Together with reference TRBV5-1 and TRBJ2-7, the CDR3 gives the full variable domain: KAGVTQTPRYLIKTRGQQVTLSCSPISGHRSVSWYQQTPGQGLQFLFEYFSETQRNKGNFPGRFSGRQFSNSRSEMNVSTLELGDSALYLCASSRGQSREQYFGPGTRLTVT.

In its sample, this clonotype was seen a few times. V and J are TRBV6-2 or TRBV6-3 and TRBJ2-1, with a possible D match to TRBD1 (5 bases). Germline V gene lookup returns CDR1 MNHEY and CDR2 SVGEGT. V gave up 7 bases and J gave up 10 bases, with 23 bases separating them. This CDR3 region has 15 residues. The CDR3 sequence is CASNPRRGSFFEQFF. Here the CDR3 DNA reads TGTGCCAGCAACCCTAGAAGGGGCTCATTCTTCGAGCAGTTCTTC.

This chain connects TRBV11-2 to TRBJ2-1; possibly TRBD1 for D (6 bases). Germline CDR1 and CDR2: SGHAT and FQNNGV. CDR3 size: 18 residues. V shed 10 bases and J shed 4 bases, with 29 bases lying between them. The CDR3 sequence is CATNGQLKGEGGYNEQFF. CDR3 sequence (DNA): TGTGCCACCAACGGCCAACTTAAAGGAGAAGGGGGTTACAATGAGCAGTTCTTC.

The sample holds a few counts of this clonotype. J is TRBJ2-1 and V is TRBV11-2; 11 nucleotides align to TRBD2. Per the germline V gene, CDR1 is SGHAT and CDR2 is FQNNGV. This CDR3 spans 18 amino acids. After removal of 5 bases from V and 6 bases from J, the junction contained 15 bases not matched to a gene. The CDR3 coding sequence is TGTGCCAGCAGCCGTCGGACTAGCGGGCGGTCCTCTGGCAATGAGCAGTTCTTC. Its protein is CASSRRTSGRSSGNEQFF.

The chain uses TRBV6-1 and TRBJ2-2; D remains ambiguous. From germline, CDR1 is MNHNS and CDR2 SASEGT. This CDR3 region has 16 residues. Trimming left V 5 bases short and J 0 bases short, with 13 bases between. The CDR3 protein is CASSPFPVTNTGELFF. The CDR3 bases are TGTGCCAGCAGTCCCTTCCCGGTTACGAACACCGGGGAGCTGTTTTTT.

The chain recombines TRBV20-1 with TRBJ2-1, with a tentative D call TRBD2 (6 bases). CDR1 DFQATT and CDR2 SNEGSKA come from the germline V gene (reference sequence). Trimming removed 4 bases from V and 5 bases from J, with 18 bases in between. The CDR3 covers 15 residues. The CDR3: CSAILPALANNEQFF. CDR3 nucleotide sequence: TGCAGTGCTATTCTCCCGGCCCTAGCGAACAATGAGCAGTTCTTC.

The J gene is TRBJ1-2, the V gene TRBV20-1, with TRBD1 matching 10 bases. The CDR3 has 14 residues. Germline lookup yields CDR1 DFQATT and CDR2 SNEGSKA (reference sequence). J gave up 4 bases and V 4 bases, and 6 bases lay outside the gene matches. CDR3 sequence reads: CSATRGTGAYGYTF. CDR3 bases: TGCAGTGCTACCCGAGGGACAGGGGCCTATGGCTACACCTTC.

V and J are TRBV2 and TRBJ2-3; no clear D gene. Trimming left V 6 bases short and J 4 bases short, with 14 bases between. This CDR3 is built from 14 residues. Germline V CDR1 and CDR2: SNHLY, FYNNEI. In nucleotides, the CDR3 is TGTGCCAGCAGCATCCTTGGCGCTGCAGATACGCAGTATTTT. This sequence encodes CASSILGAADTQYF.

This clonotype is a singleton in its sample. This sequence joins TRBV29-1 and TRBJ2-5, with 8 bases fitting TRBD1. The junction had 5 bases not matched to a gene; V was cut back by 3 bases and J by 5 bases. The CDR3 spans 13 residues. Germline V gene sequence: CDR1 SQVTM, CDR2 ANQGSEA. CDR3 DNA sequence: TGCAGCGTTGACAGGGGGCGCGGGGAGACCCAGTACTTC. Its translation: CSVDRGRGETQYF.

V gene TRBV4-1 combines with J gene TRBJ2-6; a possible D gene is TRBD1 (5 bases). The CDR3 is 16 residues long. Germline CDR1 and CDR2: MGHRA and YSYEKL. V was pared by 4 bases and J by 0 bases, with 10 bases between. CDR3: CASSRWTLSGANVLTF. CDR3 nucleotides: TGCGCCAGCAGCCGATGGACACTCTCTGGGGCCAACGTCCTGACTTTC.

This clonotype occurred a few times. DNA of the CDR3: TGTGCCAGCAGGGGACAGGGGGCCTCCTACGAGCAGTACTTC. It codes for CASRGQGASYEQYF. The chain has TRBV12-3 or TRBV12-4 and TRBJ2-7, with 12 nucleotides matching TRBD1. J was trimmed by 0 bases and V by 6 bases; bases with no gene match: 0. CDR3 length: 14 amino acids.

This clonotype was counted between two and nine times. V and J are TRBV20-1 and TRBJ2-3; D not certain. CDR1 and CDR2 (germline): DFQATT, SNEGSKA (reference sequence). The CDR3 covers 16 residues. The V end lost 3 bases, the J end lost 2 bases, and 18 bases lay between the germline ends. CDR3 sequence: CSARPLPLGNTDTQYF. DNA of the CDR3: TGCAGTGCTAGGCCCCTCCCCTTAGGTAACACAGATACGCAGTATTTT.

This clonotype came up a few times. V is TRBV24-1 and J is TRBJ2-5, with a tentative D call TRBD2 (6 bases). Per the germline V gene, CDR1 is KGHDR and CDR2 is SFDVKD. Trimming stripped 2 bases from V and 6 bases from J, with 18 bases between. The CDR3 runs 16 residues. CDR3 in DNA: TGTGCCACCAGTGATTCGGGGGAGAGGGCTCTGCAGACCCAGTACTTC. Its protein is CATSDSGERALQTQYF.

The gene calls are TRBV10-1 and TRBJ2-2, with a weak D call TRBD1 (6 bases). The CDR3 loop spans 18 amino acids. The V gene's germline CDR1 is WNHNN and CDR2 SYGVQD (reference sequence). V gave up 0 bases and J gave up 3 bases, with 17 bases separating them. The CDR3 DNA reads TGCGCCAGCAGTGAGTCGAGCAGGGGCAAAACCCACACCGGGGAGCTGTTTTTT. Protein product: CASSESSRGKTHTGELFF.

This clonotype was counted ten times or more. This rearrangement joins TRBV5-1 to TRBJ2-5; the D gene is possibly TRBD1 (6 bases). The ends were cut back, 0 bases at V and 4 bases at J, with 16 bases in the middle. This CDR3 has 16 residues. Germline CDR1 reads SGHRS; CDR2 reads YFSETQ. CDR3 coding DNA: TGCGCCAGCAGCTTGGCCCCGGGCCAGGGGAGAGAGACCCAGTACTTC. Its protein product is CASSLAPGQGRETQYF. Looking up the rest from reference TRBV5-1 and TRBJ2-5 gives the full variable domain: KAGVTQTPRYLIKTRGQQVTLSCSPISGHRSVSWYQQTPGQGLQFLFEYFSETQRNKGNFPGRFSGRQFSNSRSEMNVSTLELGDSALYLCASSLAPGQGRETQYFGPGTRLLVL.

The chain is built from TRBV12-3 or TRBV12-4 and TRBJ1-1, with D uncertain. The CDR3 spans 15 residues. Trimming removed 3 bases from V and 0 bases from J, with 11 bases in between. CDR3 coding DNA: TGTGCCAGCAGTTTGAGGAGTATGATGAACACTGAAGCTTTCTTT. Protein sequence: CASSLRSMMNTEAFF.

About this clonotype itself: A much larger clone differs from this one at a single base, so this may be a read error. The chain is built from TRBV2 and TRBJ2-6; 7 nucleotides agree with TRBD2. Germline CDR1 is SNHLY and CDR2 is FYNNEI. The CDR3 is made up of 18 amino acids. CDR3 residues: CASSEGWGGGPGANVVTF. The CDR3 DNA sequence: TGTGCCAGCAGTGAAGGCTGGGGGGGAGGGCCTGGGGCCAACGTCGTGACTTTC.

The genes are TRBV5-8 and TRBJ2-7; D may match TRBD1 or TRBD2 (6 bases each). Germline loops: CDR1 SGHTS, CDR2 YDEGEE. The length of the CDR3 is 14 residues. V dropped 6 bases and J dropped 3 bases, with 16 bases sitting between them. The CDR3 protein is CASTSRGAVYEQYF. In DNA, the CDR3 is TGTGCCAGCACCTCAAGGGGGGCGGTCTACGAGCAGTACTTC. Drawing the rest from reference TRBV5-8 and TRBJ2-7, the complete variable domain is EAGVTQSPTHLIKTRGQQATLRCSPISGHTSVYWYQQALGLGLQFLLWYDEGEERNRGNFPPRFSGRQFPNYSSELNVNALELEDSALYLCASTSRGAVYEQYFGPGTRLTVT.

This rearrangement joins TRBV4-3 to TRBJ1-1, with a possible D match to TRBD1 (5 bases). Trimming removed 4 bases at V and 7 bases at J, with 13 bases between. Germline V CDR1 and CDR2: LGHNA, YSLEER. This CDR3 comprises 13 residues. The CDR3 sequence: CASSLQWGIEAFF. The CDR3 DNA follows: TGCGCCAGCAGCCTCCAATGGGGGATTGAAGCTTTCTTT.

This clonotype was recorded at least ten times. The chain combines TRBV6-5 with TRBJ2-1, with unresolved D. This CDR3 has 14 residues. Germline V lookup: CDR1 MNHEY, CDR2 SVGAGI. The V end lost 2 bases, the J end lost 7 bases, and 12 bases lay between the germline ends. This chain's CDR3 is CASSYVGVRNEQFF. In DNA, the CDR3 is TGTGCCAGCAGTTACGTTGGGGTACGGAATGAGCAGTTCTTC.

The chain has TRBV24-1 and TRBJ2-1, with TRBD1 matching 9 bases. The CDR3 loop spans 16 amino acids. With V trimmed by 1 base and J by 4 bases, 4 bases remained unmatched. Germline V lookup: CDR1 KGHDR, CDR2 SFDVKD. The CDR3 here is CATSDFRDRAYNEQFF. The CDR3 bases are TGTGCCACCAGTGATTTTCGGGACAGGGCTTACAATGAGCAGTTCTTC.